This TCR beta chain was profiled in a study of T cell responses to AZD1222 COVID-19 vaccine (dated by TCRdb to the early 2020s). In terms of the full investigation: TCR sequencing covered over 230 trial participants: about 210 given two doses of AZD1222 and approximately 26 given two doses of MenACWY control vaccine. Trial participants were enrolled into age subgroups of 18-55, 56-69 and 70-plus years, which contained approximately 150, 30 and 60 TCR-sequenced participants, respectively.

The CDR3 regions of human TCRbeta chains were subjected to immunosequencing. The source study handled its data this way. TCRs in the repertoires were compared against a reference library of SARS-CoV-2-specific TCRs that had been generated with the MIRA antigen-specificity platform. Breadth was defined as the fraction of unique TCRs that were SARS-CoV-2-associated. Depth was defined as the fraction of total T cells that were SARS-CoV-2-associated. Using the MIRA data, each spike-specific TCR was mapped to the spike region that the TCR reacts to and placed in a CD4 or CD8 class. Log10-transformed breadth and depth values were compared by one-way ANOVA with Sidak's multiple comparisons tests. This immuneACCESS table, as held by TCRdb, lists in-frame sequences with V and J called but not all clones. Of the missing ones, under half trace to an unresolved V gene in checked studies; the others have no known cause. V and J calls and clone size are given by that table; D and trimming were obtained from the DNA. The sample data list 80,000 to 95,000 clones, and 90% of these were observed just once. The ten largest clones add up to about 5.4% of the sample.

The time point label here, explained by the study, means: about 28 days (+/-7) after the second vaccine dose. AZD1222 recipients whose second dose came at about 4 weeks and those whose second dose came at about 12 weeks were combined into one group, since spike-specific TCR depth and breadth did not differ between the two schedules. The vaccinee samples were drawn from two UK trials, COV001 and COV002, one of which was a single-blind randomized controlled phase 2/3 trial testing AZD1222 (ChAdOx1 nCoV-19) in healthy adults. Trial participant PBMC samples were collected at day 0 and day 28 after the second dose for TCRbeta chain sequencing. Reading the germline V gene gives CDR1 SGHRS and CDR2 YFSETQ. V ends up 1 base short and J 1 base short, with an unmatched junction base count of 0. From its cysteine to its phenylalanine, the CDR3 spans 14 amino acids. Just CDR3 DNA is preserved here, 42 bases in frame from base 1.

Broad study findings and their caveats: Epitopes outside the regions mutated in the B.1.351 and B.1.1.7 variants were reportedly recognized by nearly half of the unique spike-specific TCRs. The whole spike protein was spanned by vaccine-associated CD4 TCRs, and dominant responses were seen in regions 160-218 and 743-854. In the small 56-69-year group, the increase in depth fell short of significance, most likely because of low power. Participants were mostly white British, with more females than males. The authors suggested clonal diversity may have been underestimated. Because no samples from the day 14 peak response were available, repertoires could be characterized only after the peak T cell response. Spike-specific TCR breadth and depth rose significantly after two AZD1222 doses compared with day 0 and with MenACWY recipients. Conclusions about previously exposed vaccinees are limited because only six or seven AZD1222 recipients were SARS-CoV-2 seropositive at baseline.

On this clone itself: Its cognate antigen has yet to be identified. No per-base quality is available; no much larger clone lies one base away. At the DNA level, this CDR3 is encoded by other sequences in the same sample as well.

Material: peripheral blood, obtained 28 days after the second AZD1222 dose. This sequence uses TRBV5-1 and TRBJ1-1, and 8 junctional nucleotides match TRBD1. The clonotype comes from an adult who received the AZD1222 COVID-19 vaccine. At the DNA level, the sequence is TGCGCCAGCAGCTTGCAGGGGGCGAACACTGAAGCTTTCTTT. It specifies CASSLQGANTEAFF.